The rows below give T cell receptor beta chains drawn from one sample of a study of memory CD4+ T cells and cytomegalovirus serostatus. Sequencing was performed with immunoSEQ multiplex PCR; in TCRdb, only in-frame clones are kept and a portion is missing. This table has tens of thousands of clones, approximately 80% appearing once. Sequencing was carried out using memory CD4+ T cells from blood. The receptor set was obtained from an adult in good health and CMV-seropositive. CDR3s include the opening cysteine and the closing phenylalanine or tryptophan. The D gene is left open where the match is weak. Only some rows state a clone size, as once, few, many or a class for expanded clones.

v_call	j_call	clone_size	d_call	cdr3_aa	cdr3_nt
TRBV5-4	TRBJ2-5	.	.	CASSSPSRKETQYF	TGTGCCAGCAGCTCCCCGTCACGGAAAGAGACCCAGTACTTC
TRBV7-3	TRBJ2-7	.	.	CASSVTGKSGYEQYF	TGTGCCAGCAGCGTAACAGGGAAGAGTGGTTACGAGCAGTACTTC
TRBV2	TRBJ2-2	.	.	CASTFSTWGGADTGELFF	TGTGCCAGCACCTTCTCTACGTGGGGGGGGGCGGACACCGGGGAGCTGTTTTTT
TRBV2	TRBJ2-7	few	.	CASRYYEQYF	TGTGCCAGCAGGTATTACGAGCAGTACTTC
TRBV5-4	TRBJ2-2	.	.	CASSPRPLHTGELFF	TGTGCCAGCAGCCCCCGCCCCCTCCACACCGGGGAGCTGTTTTTT
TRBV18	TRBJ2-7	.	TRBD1	CASSPGTGASYEQYF	TGTGCCAGCTCACCGGGGACAGGGGCTTCCTACGAGCAGTACTTC
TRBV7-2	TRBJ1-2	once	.	CASSLTRTDGYTF	TGTGCCAGCAGCTTAACCCGCACGGATGGCTACACCTTC
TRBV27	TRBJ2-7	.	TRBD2	CASSNSRGLAGVLYEQYF	TGTGCCAGCAGCAACTCTAGGGGGCTAGCGGGAGTTCTGTACGAGCAGTACTTC
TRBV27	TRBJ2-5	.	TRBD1	CASSQSGTEETQYF	TGTGCCAGCAGTCAATCAGGGACAGAAGAGACCCAGTACTTC
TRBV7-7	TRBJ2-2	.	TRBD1	CASSLTATSGQGVTGELFF	TGTGCTAGCAGCCTCACCGCCACCTCGGGACAGGGCGTCACCGGGGAGCTGTTTTTT
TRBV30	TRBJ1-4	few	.	CAWSTLSELFF	TGTGCCTGGAGTACCTTATCCGAACTGTTTTTT
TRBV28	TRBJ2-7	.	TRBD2	CASSLGGEIEQYF	TGTGCCAGCAGTTTAGGGGGGGAGATTGAGCAGTACTTC
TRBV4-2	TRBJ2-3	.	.	CASSPQAGVVDTQYF	TGTGCCAGCAGCCCTCAAGCGGGTGTGGTAGATACGCAGTATTTT
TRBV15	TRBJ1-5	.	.	CATSRDQDYNQPQHF	TGTGCCACCAGCAGAGATCAGGACTACAATCAGCCCCAGCATTTT
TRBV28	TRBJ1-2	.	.	CASSLMSPTTRGYTF	TGTGCCAGCAGTTTGATGAGTCCGACTACGAGGGGCTACACCTTC
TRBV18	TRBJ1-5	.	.	CASSPSGPYSNQPQHF	TGTGCCAGCTCACCATCAGGGCCTTATAGCAATCAGCCCCAGCATTTT
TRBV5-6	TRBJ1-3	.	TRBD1	CASSLAGTGDPGNTIYF	TGTGCCAGCAGCTTGGCCGGGACAGGGGACCCAGGAAACACCATATATTTT
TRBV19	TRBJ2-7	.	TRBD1	CASSIRTGTTYEQYF	TGTGCCAGTAGTATTAGGACAGGGACCACCTACGAGCAGTACTTC
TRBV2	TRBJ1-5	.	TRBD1	CASSWDRGRQPQHF	TGTGCCAGCAGTTGGGACAGGGGGCGTCAGCCCCAGCATTTT
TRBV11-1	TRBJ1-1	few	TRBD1	CASSSPGKGAERAFF	TGTGCCAGCAGCTCCCCCGGAAAGGGGGCGGAGAGAGCTTTCTTT
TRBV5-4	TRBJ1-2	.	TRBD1	CASSSPGGQHYGYTF	TGTGCCAGCAGCTCGCCGGGGGGACAGCACTATGGCTACACCTTC
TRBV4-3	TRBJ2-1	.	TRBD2	CASSQGTSGRYGGQFF	TGCGCCAGCAGCCAGGGAACTAGCGGGAGATACGGGGGGCAGTTCTTC
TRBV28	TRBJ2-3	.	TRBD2	CASSYLAATDTQYF	TGTGCCAGCAGTTATCTAGCGGCCACAGATACGCAGTATTTT
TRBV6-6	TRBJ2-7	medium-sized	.	CASSDRDRNYEQYF	TGTGCCAGCAGTGACCGGGACCGCAACTACGAGCAGTACTTC
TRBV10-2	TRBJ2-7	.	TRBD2	CASSDYAASGSPYEQYF	TGCGCCAGCAGTGATTACGCTGCTAGCGGGAGCCCCTACGAGCAGTACTTC
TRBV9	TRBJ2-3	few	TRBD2	CASSVAASGTGTQYF	TGTGCCAGCAGCGTAGCTGCTAGCGGGACGGGTACGCAGTATTTT
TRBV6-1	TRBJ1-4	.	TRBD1	CASSEAGQGARKLFF	TGTGCCAGCAGTGAAGCTGGACAGGGGGCGCGAAAACTGTTTTTT
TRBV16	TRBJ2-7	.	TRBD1	CASSRGTGGATYEQYF	TGTGCCAGCAGCCGAGGGACAGGGGGCGCGACCTACGAGCAGTACTTC
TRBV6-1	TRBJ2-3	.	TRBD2	CASSERGGSDTQYF	TGTGCCAGCAGTGAGCGGGGGGGCAGCGATACGCAGTATTTT
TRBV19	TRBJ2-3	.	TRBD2	CASSSTLASSTDTQYF	TGTGCCAGTAGTTCCACACTAGCGTCTAGCACAGATACGCAGTATTTT
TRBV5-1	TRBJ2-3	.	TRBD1	CASSLGRGQDTQYF	TGCGCCAGCAGCTTGGGCAGGGGGCAAGATACGCAGTATTTT
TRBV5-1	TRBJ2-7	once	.	CASRTQGGSYEQYF	TGCGCCAGCAGAACCCAAGGGGGAAGCTACGAGCAGTACTTC
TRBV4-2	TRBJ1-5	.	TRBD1	CASSQDTDRGDQPQHF	TGTGCCAGCAGCCAAGATACGGACAGGGGTGATCAGCCCCAGCATTTT
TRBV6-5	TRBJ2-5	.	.	CASSSPTDGEETQYF	TGTGCCAGCAGTTCTCCGACGGATGGCGAAGAGACCCAGTACTTC
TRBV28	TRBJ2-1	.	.	CASSPLLGLDEQFF	TGTGCCAGCAGTCCCCTGCTAGGGTTGGATGAGCAGTTCTTC
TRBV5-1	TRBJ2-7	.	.	CASSLQVSRPSYEQYF	TGCGCCAGCAGCTTGCAAGTCTCACGACCTTCCTACGAGCAGTACTTC
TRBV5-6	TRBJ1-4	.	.	CASSLAGGATNEKLFF	TGTGCCAGCAGCTTGGCCGGGGGGGCGACTAATGAAAAACTGTTTTTT
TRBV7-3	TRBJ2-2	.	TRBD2	CASSPRVAGETGELFF	TGTGCCAGCAGCCCGCGGGTAGCGGGAGAAACCGGGGAGCTGTTTTTT
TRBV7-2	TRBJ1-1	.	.	CASSPEGNMNTEAFF	TGTGCCAGCAGCCCCGAGGGAAATATGAACACTGAAGCTTTCTTT
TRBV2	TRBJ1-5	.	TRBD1	CATGPGNQPQHF	TGTGCGACAGGGCCGGGTAATCAGCCCCAGCATTTT
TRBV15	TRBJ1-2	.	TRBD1	CATSRLPGQIYGYTF	TGTGCCACCAGCAGACTACCGGGACAGATCTATGGCTACACCTTC
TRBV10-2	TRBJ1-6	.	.	CASSESKMSVVNNSPLHF	TGCGCCAGCAGTGAGTCGAAGATGAGTGTGGTGAATAATTCACCCCTCCACTTT
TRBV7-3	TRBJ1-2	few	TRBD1	CASSLRTGEGYTF	TGTGCCAGCAGCTTAAGGACAGGGGAGGGCTACACCTTC
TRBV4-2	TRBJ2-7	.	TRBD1	CASSQGGQGGTDEQYF	TGTGCCAGCAGCCAAGGCGGACAGGGGGGTACCGACGAGCAGTACTTC
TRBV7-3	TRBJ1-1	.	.	CASSLTGDPAFF	TGTGCCAGCAGCTTAACGGGGGACCCAGCTTTCTTT
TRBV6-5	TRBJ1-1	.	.	CASSYRVGPGTEAFF	TGTGCCAGCAGTTACCGGGTGGGGCCCGGGACTGAAGCTTTCTTT
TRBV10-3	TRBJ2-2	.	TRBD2	CAIKPGGGGRAGELFF	TGTGCCATCAAACCCGGAGGCGGGGGGAGGGCCGGGGAGCTGTTTTTT
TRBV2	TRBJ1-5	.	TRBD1	CASSSDRGLNQPQHF	TGTGCCAGCAGTTCAGACAGGGGGCTTAATCAGCCCCAGCATTTT
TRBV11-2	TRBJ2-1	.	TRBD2	CASSRQGGIVNEQFF	TGTGCCAGCAGCCGCCAGGGAGGGATCGTCAATGAGCAGTTCTTC
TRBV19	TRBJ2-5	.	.	CASSSGFETQYF	TGTGCCAGTAGTTCAGGGTTCGAGACCCAGTACTTC
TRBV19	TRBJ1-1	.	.	CASGDSFRMNTEAFF	TGTGCCAGTGGAGACAGCTTTCGCATGAACACTGAAGCTTTCTTT
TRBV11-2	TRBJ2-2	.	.	CASSVGWQGNTGELFF	TGTGCCAGCAGCGTCGGCTGGCAGGGGAACACCGGGGAGCTGTTTTTT
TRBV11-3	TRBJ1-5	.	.	CASSPGRLGQPQHF	TGTGCCAGCAGCCCGGGACGGCTCGGTCAGCCCCAGCATTTT
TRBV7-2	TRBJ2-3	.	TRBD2	CASSLDGSGITDTQYF	TGTGCCAGCAGCTTAGATGGTAGCGGGATCACAGATACGCAGTATTTT